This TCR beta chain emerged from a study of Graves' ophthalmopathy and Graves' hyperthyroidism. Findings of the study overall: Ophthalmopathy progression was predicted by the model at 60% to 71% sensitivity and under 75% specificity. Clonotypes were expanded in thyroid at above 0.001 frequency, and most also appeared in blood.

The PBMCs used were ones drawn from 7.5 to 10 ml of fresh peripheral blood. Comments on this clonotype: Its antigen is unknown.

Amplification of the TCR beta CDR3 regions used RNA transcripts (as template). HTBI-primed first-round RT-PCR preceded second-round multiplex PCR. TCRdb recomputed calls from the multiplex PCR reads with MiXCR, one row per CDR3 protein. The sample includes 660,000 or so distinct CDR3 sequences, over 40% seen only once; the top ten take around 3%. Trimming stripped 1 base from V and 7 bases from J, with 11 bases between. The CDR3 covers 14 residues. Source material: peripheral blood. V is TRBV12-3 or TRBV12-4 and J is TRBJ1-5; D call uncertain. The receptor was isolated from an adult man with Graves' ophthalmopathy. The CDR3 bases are TGTGCCAGCAGTTTAGGGCAGGCAGGACAGCCCCAGCATTTT. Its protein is CASSLGQAGQPQHF.